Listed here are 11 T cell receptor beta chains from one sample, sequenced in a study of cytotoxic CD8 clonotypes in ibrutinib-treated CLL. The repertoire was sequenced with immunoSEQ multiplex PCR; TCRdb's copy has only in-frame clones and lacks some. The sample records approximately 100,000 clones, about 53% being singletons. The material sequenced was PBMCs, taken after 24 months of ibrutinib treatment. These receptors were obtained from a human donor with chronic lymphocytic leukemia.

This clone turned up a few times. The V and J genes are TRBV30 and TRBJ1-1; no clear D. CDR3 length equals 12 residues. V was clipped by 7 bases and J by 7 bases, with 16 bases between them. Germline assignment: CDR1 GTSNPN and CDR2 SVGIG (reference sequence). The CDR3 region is CAFSPAVFEAFF. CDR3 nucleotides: TGTGCCTTCTCCCCGGCGGTCTTTGAAGCTTTCTTT.

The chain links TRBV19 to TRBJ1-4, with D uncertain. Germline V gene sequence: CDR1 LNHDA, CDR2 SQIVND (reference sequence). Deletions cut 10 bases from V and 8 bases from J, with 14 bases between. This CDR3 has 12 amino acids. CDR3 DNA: TGTGCCACGCGGGGTGAACAGGAAAAACTGTTTTTT. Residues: CATRGEQEKLFF.

DNA of the CDR3: TGTGCCAGCAGCTTGTTTGCCGGGACAGGGGGCGACCTATATGGCTACACCTTC. Its translation: CASSLFAGTGGDLYGYTF. The V gene is TRBV7-9, the J gene TRBJ1-2; 12 positions match TRBD1. The germline V gene encodes CDR1 SEHNR and CDR2 FQNEAQ (reference sequence). Trimming at V came to 3 bases and at J to 5 bases, leaving 13 bases not matched to a gene. This CDR3 is 18 amino acids long.

The CDR3 DNA is TGTGCCTGGGGCCGGGACAGGGGTTACAATGAGCAGTTCTTC. Translation: CAWGRDRGYNEQFF. This chain joins TRBV30 and TRBJ2-1, with 10 bases that match TRBD1. This CDR3 spans 14 amino acids. Germline V lookup: CDR1 GTSNPN, CDR2 SVGIG (reference sequence). Trimming at V came to 5 bases and at J to 4 bases, leaving 5 bases not matched to a gene.

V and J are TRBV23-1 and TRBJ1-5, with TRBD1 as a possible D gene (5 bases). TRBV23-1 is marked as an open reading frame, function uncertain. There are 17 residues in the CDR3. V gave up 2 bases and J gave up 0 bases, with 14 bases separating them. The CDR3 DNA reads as TGCGCCAGCAGTCAAACTAATCGGGACGTTAGCAATCAGCCCCAGCATTTT. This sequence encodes CASSQTNRDVSNQPQHF.

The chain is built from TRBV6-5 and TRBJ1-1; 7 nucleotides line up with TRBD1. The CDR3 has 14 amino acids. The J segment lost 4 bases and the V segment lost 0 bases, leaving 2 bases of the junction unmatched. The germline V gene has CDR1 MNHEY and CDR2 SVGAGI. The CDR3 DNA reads TGTGCCAGCAGTTACTCTTACAGGGGCACTGAAGCTTTCTTT. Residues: CASSYSYRGTEAFF.

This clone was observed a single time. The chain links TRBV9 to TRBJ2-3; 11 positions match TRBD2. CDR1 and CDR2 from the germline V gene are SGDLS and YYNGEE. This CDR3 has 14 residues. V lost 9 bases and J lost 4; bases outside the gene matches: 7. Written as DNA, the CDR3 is TGTGCCACTTCTAGCGGGGGGTGGGCAGATACGCAGTATTTT. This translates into CATSSGGWADTQYF.

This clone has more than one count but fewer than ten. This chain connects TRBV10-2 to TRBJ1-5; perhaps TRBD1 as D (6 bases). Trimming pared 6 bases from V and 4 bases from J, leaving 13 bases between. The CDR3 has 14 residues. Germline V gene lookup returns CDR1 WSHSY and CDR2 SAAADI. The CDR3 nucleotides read TGCGCCAGCAGGGCTACAGGGACTAATCAGCCCCAGCATTTT. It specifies CASRATGTNQPQHF.

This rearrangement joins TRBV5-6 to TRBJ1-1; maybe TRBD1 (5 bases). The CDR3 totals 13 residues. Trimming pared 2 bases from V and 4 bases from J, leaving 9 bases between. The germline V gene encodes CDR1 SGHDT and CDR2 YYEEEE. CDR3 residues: CASSFQGPTEAFF. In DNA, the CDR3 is TGTGCCAGCAGCTTCCAGGGTCCCACTGAAGCTTTCTTT.

In DNA form, the CDR3 reads TGTGCCAGCAGCGTCGCGGACAGGGGAGTTCCCCAGTACTTC. This encodes CASSVADRGVPQYF. The J gene is TRBJ2-5, the V gene TRBV11-1, with 9 bases identical to TRBD1. Germline V gene data show CDR1 as SGHAT and CDR2 as FQDESV (reference sequence). J gave up 9 bases and V 5 bases, and 10 bases lay outside the gene matches. The CDR3 is 14 residues long.

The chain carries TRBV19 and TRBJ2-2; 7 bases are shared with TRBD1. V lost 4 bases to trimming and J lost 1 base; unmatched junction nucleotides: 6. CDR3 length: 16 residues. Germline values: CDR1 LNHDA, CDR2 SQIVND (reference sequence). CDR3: CASSTKGGLNTGELFF. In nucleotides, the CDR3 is TGTGCCAGTAGTACCAAAGGGGGCTTGAACACCGGGGAGCTGTTTTTT.